One sample yielded the 6 T cell receptor beta chains listed below, sequenced in a study of OX40 agonist ivuxolimab in advanced cancers. Repertoires were generated with immunoSEQ multiplex PCR, while TCRdb's copy carries only in-frame clones and drops some. The sample carries some 15,000 clones, about 80% recorded once. Sequenced material: CD4+ or CD8+ T cells sorted from blood, taken in a trial of the OX40 agonist ivuxolimab. These TCRs come from an adult with an advanced solid tumor such as melanoma, head and neck, liver or kidney cancer.

The chain employs TRBV11-3 and TRBJ1-4; tentatively, D is TRBD1 (6 bases). Germline CDR1 is SGHNT and CDR2 is YENEEA. V shed 4 bases and J shed 0 bases, with 15 bases lying between them. The CDR3 runs 17 residues. The CDR3 spells CASSSLSQGPTNEKLFF. CDR3 sequence (DNA): TGTGCCAGCAGCTCCTTGTCACAGGGACCAACTAATGAAAAACTGTTTTTT.

This clone appeared a single time. The chain links TRBV7-8 to TRBJ1-5; tentatively, D is TRBD1 (6 bases). Trimming pared 6 bases from V and 4 bases from J, leaving 16 bases between. The germline CDR1 and CDR2 sequences are SGHVS and FQNEAQ. The CDR3 is 15 residues long. The CDR3 DNA is TGTGCCAGCAGTAAACTCGGGACATGGAATCAGCCCCAGCATTTT. Translating it yields CASSKLGTWNQPQHF.

The chain recombines TRBV4-3 with TRBJ1-5; no firm D call. V was pared by 0 bases and J by 5 bases, with 11 bases between. CDR1 is LGHNA and CDR2 is YSLEER in the germline V gene. The CDR3 totals 15 residues. Here the CDR3 reads CASSQEYRYDQPQHF. The CDR3, as DNA: TGCGCCAGCAGCCAAGAGTATCGGTATGATCAGCCCCAGCATTTT.

This chain uses TRBV21-1 with TRBJ2-3; TRBD2 is the table's D call, not checked against the DNA. TRBV21-1 is assigned pseudogene status. The CDR3 totals 17 residues. The DNA for the CDR3 is TGTGCCACCCCGGGGAGAGCGGGGGGGCCGATCACAGATACGCAGTATTTT. Residues: CATPGRAGGPITDTQYF.

This chain uses TRBV11-2 with TRBJ1-5, with 9 bases that match TRBD1. Germline trimming cut 4 bases from V and 5 bases from J; bases unmatched to any gene: 9. Germline V gene sequence: CDR1 SGHAT, CDR2 FQNNGV. The CDR3 runs 16 residues. The CDR3 spells CASSSVTGGPHQPQHF. CDR3 in DNA: TGTGCCAGCAGCTCTGTGACAGGGGGGCCCCATCAGCCCCAGCATTTT.

The chain joins TRBV6-1 to TRBJ1-3; TRBD1 is a possible D gene (5 bases). The V end lost 7 bases, the J end lost 0 bases, and 13 bases lay between the germline ends. Germline V gives CDR1 MNHNS, CDR2 SASEGT. This CDR3 is 15 amino acids long. CDR3 in amino acids: CASTLGRTSGNTIYF. CDR3 bases: TGTGCCAGCACCCTGGGACGGACCTCTGGAAACACCATATATTTT.